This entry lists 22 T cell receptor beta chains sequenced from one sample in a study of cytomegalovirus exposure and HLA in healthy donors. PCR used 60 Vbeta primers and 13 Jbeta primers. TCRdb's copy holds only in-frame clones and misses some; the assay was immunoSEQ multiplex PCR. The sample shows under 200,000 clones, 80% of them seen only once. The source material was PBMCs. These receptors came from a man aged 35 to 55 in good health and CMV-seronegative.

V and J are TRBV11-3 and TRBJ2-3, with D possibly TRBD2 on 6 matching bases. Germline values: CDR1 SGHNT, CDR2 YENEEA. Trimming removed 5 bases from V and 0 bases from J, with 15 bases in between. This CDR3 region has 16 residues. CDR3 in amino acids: CASSPGLLGSTDTQYF. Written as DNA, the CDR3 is TGTGCCAGCAGCCCGGGACTCCTCGGTAGCACAGATACGCAGTATTTT.

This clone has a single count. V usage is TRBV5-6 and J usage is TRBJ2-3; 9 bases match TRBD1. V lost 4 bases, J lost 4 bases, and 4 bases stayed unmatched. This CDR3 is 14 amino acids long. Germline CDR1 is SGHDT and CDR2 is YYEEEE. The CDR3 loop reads CASSLQGASDTQYF. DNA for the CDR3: TGTGCCAGCAGCCTACAGGGGGCCTCAGATACGCAGTATTTT. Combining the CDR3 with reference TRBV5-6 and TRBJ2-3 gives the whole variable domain DAGVTQSPTHLIKTRGQQVTLRCSPKSGHDTVSWYQQALGQGPQFIFQYYEEEERQRGNFPDRFSGHQFPNYSSELNVNALLLGDSALYLCASSLQGASDTQYFGPGTRLTVL.

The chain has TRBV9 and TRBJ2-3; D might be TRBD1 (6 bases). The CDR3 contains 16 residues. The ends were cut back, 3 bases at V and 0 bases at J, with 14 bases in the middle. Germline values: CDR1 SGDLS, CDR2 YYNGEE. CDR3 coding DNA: TGTGCCAGCAGCGGATCAGGGGCACTTAGCACAGATACGCAGTATTTT. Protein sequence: CASSGSGALSTDTQYF.

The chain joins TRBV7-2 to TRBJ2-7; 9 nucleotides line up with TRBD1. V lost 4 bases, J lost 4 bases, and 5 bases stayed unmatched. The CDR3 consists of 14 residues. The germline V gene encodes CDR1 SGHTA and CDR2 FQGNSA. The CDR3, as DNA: TGTGCCAGCAGCTCCGGGACAGGGAAGTACGAGCAGTACTTC. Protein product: CASSSGTGKYEQYF.

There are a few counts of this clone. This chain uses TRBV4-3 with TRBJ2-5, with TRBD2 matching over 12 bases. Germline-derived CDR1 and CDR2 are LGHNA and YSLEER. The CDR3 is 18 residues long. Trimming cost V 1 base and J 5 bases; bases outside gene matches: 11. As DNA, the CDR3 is TGCGCCAGCAGCCAAGCGAGGCTAGCGGGAGGGCCCAGGGAGACCCAGTACTTC. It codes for CASSQARLAGGPRETQYF.

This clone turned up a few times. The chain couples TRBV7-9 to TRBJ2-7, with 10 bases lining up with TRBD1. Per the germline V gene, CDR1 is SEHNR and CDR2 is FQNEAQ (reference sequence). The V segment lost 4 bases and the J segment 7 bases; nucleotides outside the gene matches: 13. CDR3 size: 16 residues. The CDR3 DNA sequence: TGTGCCAGCAGCTCACCCGGGACAGGGGCTCCCTCGGAGCAGTACTTC. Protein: CASSSPGTGAPSEQYF.

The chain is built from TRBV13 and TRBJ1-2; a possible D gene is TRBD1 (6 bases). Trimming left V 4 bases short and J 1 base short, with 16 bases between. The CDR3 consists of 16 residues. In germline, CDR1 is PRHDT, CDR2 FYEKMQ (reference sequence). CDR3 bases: TGTGCCAGCAGCTCCGGGGAGGGACAAATTAACTATGGCTACACCTTC. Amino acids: CASSSGEGQINYGYTF.

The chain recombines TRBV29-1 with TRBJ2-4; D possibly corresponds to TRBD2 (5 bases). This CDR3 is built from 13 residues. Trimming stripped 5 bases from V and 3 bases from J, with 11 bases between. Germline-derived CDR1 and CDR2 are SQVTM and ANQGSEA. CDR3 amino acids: CSVREGGKNIQYF. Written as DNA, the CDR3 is TGCAGCGTTAGGGAAGGAGGCAAAAACATTCAGTACTTC.

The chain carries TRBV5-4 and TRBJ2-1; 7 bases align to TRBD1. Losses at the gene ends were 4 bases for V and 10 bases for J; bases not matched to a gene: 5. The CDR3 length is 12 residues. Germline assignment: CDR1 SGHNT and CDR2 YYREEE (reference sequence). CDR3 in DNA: TGTGCCAGCAGCCCTGGGACAGTCGAGCAGTTCTTC. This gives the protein CASSPGTVEQFF.

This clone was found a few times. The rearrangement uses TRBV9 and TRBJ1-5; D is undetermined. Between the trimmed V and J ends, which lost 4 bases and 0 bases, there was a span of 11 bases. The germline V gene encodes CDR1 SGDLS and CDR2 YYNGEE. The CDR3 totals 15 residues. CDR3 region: CASSPGTNSNQPQHF. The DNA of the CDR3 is TGTGCCAGCAGCCCGGGTACTAATAGCAATCAGCCCCAGCATTTT.

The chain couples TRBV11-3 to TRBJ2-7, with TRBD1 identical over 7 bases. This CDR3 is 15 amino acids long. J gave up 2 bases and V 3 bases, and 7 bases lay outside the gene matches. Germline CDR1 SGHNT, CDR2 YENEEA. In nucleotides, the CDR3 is TGTGCCAGCAGCTTTAACTTCGGACAGGCCTACGAGCAGTACTTC. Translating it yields CASSFNFGQAYEQYF.

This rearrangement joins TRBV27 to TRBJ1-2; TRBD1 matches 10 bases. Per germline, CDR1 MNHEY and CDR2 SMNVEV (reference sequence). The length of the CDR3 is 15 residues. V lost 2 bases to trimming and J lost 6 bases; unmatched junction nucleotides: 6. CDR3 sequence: CASSLAGQGKNGYTF. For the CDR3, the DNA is TGTGCCAGCAGTTTAGCGGGACAGGGGAAAAATGGCTACACCTTC.

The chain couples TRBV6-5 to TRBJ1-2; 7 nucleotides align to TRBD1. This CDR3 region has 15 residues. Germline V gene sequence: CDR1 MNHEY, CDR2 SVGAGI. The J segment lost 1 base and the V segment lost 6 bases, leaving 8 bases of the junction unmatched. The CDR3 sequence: CASRPGTDVNYGYTF. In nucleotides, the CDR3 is TGTGCCAGCAGACCCGGGACAGACGTTAACTATGGCTACACCTTC.

The CDR3 DNA reads as TGTGCCAGCACCCAACGCGGGGGGATCTACGAGCAGTACTTC. It codes for CASTQRGGIYEQYF. This rearrangement joins TRBV6-5 to TRBJ2-7; 8 bases line up with TRBD2. The CDR3 is 14 amino acids. Germline V gene data show CDR1 as MNHEY and CDR2 as SVGAGI. The junction had 8 bases not matched to a gene; V was cut back by 7 bases and J by 3 bases.

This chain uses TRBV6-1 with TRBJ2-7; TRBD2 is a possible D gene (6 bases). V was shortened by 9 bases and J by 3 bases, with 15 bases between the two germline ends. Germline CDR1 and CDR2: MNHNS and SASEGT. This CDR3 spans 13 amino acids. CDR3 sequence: CASMYPGLYEQYF. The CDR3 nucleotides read TGTGCCAGTATGTACCCGGGACTCTACGAGCAGTACTTC.

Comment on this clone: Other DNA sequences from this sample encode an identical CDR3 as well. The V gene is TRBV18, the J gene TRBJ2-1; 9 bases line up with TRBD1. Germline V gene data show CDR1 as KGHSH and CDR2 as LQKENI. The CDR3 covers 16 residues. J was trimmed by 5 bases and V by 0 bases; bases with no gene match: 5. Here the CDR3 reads CASSPPGTGNHNEQFF. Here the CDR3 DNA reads TGTGCCAGCTCACCACCGGGGACAGGGAATCACAATGAGCAGTTCTTC.

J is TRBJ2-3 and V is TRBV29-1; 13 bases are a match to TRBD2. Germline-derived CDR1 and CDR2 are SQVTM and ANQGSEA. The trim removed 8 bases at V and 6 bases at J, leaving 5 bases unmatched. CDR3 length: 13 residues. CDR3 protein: CSTRTSGSDTQYF. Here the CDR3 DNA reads TGCAGCACGAGGACTAGCGGGAGTGATACGCAGTATTTT.

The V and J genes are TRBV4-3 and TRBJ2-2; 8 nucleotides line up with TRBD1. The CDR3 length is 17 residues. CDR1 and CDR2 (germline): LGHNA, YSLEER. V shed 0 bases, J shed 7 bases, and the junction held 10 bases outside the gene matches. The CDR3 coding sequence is TGCGCCAGCAGCCAAGATAGAGTCGGGACAGGCCACGGGGAGCTGTTTTTT. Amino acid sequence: CASSQDRVGTGHGELFF.

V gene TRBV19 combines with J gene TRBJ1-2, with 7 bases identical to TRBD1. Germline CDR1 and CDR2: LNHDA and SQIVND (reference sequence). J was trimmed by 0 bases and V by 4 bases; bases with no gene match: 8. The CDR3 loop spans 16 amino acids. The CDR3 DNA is TGTGCCAGTAGTACCCGTAGGACAGGAGCTAACTATGGCTACACCTTC. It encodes CASSTRRTGANYGYTF. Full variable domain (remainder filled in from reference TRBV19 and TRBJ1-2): DGGITQSPKYLFRKEGQNVTLSCEQNLNHDAMYWYRQDPGQGLRLIYYSQIVNDFQKGDIAEGYSVSREKKESFPLTVTSAQKNPTAFYLCASSTRRTGANYGYTFGSGTRLTVV.

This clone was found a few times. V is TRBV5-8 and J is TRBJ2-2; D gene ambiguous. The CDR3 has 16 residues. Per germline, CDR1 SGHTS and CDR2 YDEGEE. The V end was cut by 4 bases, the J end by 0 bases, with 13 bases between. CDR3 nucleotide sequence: TGTGCCAGCAGCGCCGTGGTCACTTCGAACACCGGGGAGCTGTTTTTT. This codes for CASSAVVTSNTGELFF. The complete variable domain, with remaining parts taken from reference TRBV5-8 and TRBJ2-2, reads EAGVTQSPTHLIKTRGQQATLRCSPISGHTSVYWYQQALGLGLQFLLWYDEGEERNRGNFPPRFSGRQFPNYSSELNVNALELEDSALYLCASSAVVTSNTGELFFGEGSRLTVL.

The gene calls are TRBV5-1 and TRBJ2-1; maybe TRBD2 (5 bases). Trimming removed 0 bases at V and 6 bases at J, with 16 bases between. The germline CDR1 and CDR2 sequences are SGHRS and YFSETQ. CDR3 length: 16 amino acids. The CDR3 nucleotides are TGCGCCAGCAGCTTGGCTACGGGCCCGGGGTTCAATGAGCAGTTCTTC. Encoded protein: CASSLATGPGFNEQFF. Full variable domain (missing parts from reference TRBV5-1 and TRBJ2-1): KAGVTQTPRYLIKTRGQQVTLSCSPISGHRSVSWYQQTPGQGLQFLFEYFSETQRNKGNFPGRFSGRQFSNSRSEMNVSTLELGDSALYLCASSLATGPGFNEQFFGPGTRLTVL.

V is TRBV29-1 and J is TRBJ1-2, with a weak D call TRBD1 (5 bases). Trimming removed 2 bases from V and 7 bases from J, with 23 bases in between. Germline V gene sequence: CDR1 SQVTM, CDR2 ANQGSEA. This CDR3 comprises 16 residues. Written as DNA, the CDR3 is TGCAGCGTTGAAAGGGATCGTGACAGCCAATTAGGTGGCTACACCTTC. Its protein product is CSVERDRDSQLGGYTF.